This T cell receptor (beta chain) stems from a study of Ad26.COV2.S vaccination and SARS-CoV-2 variants. Turning to the study itself: Doses of Ad26.COV2.S were injected into muscle once or twice, 56 days apart.

Treatment of the sample: approximately 18 received Ad26.COV2.S at low or high dose, single or two shots; several received placebo; per-sample allocation not given. Material that was analyzed had been drawn on day 63 after the first vaccine or placebo injection. Repertoires were generated with immunoSEQ multiplex PCR, while TCRdb's copy carries only in-frame clones and drops some. This sample has 200,000 to 300,000 clones, with more than 75% found just once. The CDR3 consists of 14 residues. The germline V gene has CDR1 SNHLY and CDR2 FYNNEI. The J segment lost 6 bases and the V segment lost 7 bases, leaving 10 bases of the junction unmatched.

This clonotype originated in a person aged 18 to 59 who received the Ad26.COV2.S COVID-19 vaccine or a placebo. The V call is TRBV2, the J call TRBJ2-3; 7 bases match TRBD2. The sequencing used peripheral blood, collected in a trial of Ad26.COV2.S vaccine versus placebo. The CDR3 reads CASTLAEIADTQYF. CDR3 DNA sequence: TGTGCCAGCACCCTAGCGGAAATCGCGGATACGCAGTATTTT.